The 2 T cell receptor beta chains below all came from one sample that was sequenced in a study of response to subunit inactivated influenza vaccine. Each CDR3 protein is one row after TCRdb ran MiXCR on the RT-PCR reads. The sample lists roughly 700,000 distinct CDR3 sequences; about 15% were seen once. The sample was PBMCs from blood, taken 14 days before vaccination. Source of these receptors: a man aged 50 to 60 who received an inactivated influenza vaccine.

The chain joins TRBV4-3 to TRBJ2-1; 7 bases are a match to TRBD2. V shed 2 bases and J 8 bases; nucleotides not matched to a gene: 15. The CDR3 totals 17 residues. Germline values: CDR1 LGHNA, CDR2 YSLEER. Here the CDR3 DNA reads TGCGCCAGCAGCCAAACATCTTTACGCGGGAGCTGGCATGAGCAGTTCTTC. This gives the protein CASSQTSLRGSWHEQFF.

In this sample, this clonotype turned up many times. V is TRBV7-8 and J is TRBJ2-2; D call uncertain. Germline V gene lookup returns CDR1 SGHVS and CDR2 FQNEAQ. The CDR3 length is 12 residues. Trimming stripped 4 bases from V and 8 bases from J, with 8 bases between. The CDR3 region is CASSWATGELFF. DNA for the CDR3: TGTGCCAGCAGCTGGGCTACAGGGGAGCTGTTTTTT.